Listed here are 24 T cell receptor beta chains from one sample, sequenced in a study of T-cell memory formation after mild COVID-19. Via MiXCR, TCRdb re-called the 5' RACE reads, giving one row per CDR3 protein. The repertoire holds about 110,000 distinct CDR3 sequences, with approximately 15% as singletons. The specimen sequenced was PBMCs or a T cell subset sorted from them (not recorded which). The receptor set was obtained from an adult woman who had mild COVID-19 (a few samples of this study predate the infection). Cell type and time point are not known.

This clonotype was recorded only once. This CDR3 is CASSQTQGSNGYTF. CDR3 nucleotide sequence: TGCGCCAGCAGCCAGACACAGGGGTCCAATGGCTACACCTTC. This sequence joins TRBV4-1 and TRBJ1-2, with 7 bases aligning to TRBD1. Looked up from germline, CDR1 is MGHRA and CDR2 is YSYEKL. The CDR3 loop spans 14 amino acids. V trimming: 3 bases; J trimming: 6 bases; junction bases outside the gene matches: 7.

V is TRBV5-1 and J is TRBJ1-1; 9 bases agree with TRBD1. The germline V gene has CDR1 SGHRS and CDR2 YFSETQ. The ends lost 3 bases at V and 0 bases at J; junction bases unmatched: 3. The CDR3 contains 15 residues. Here the CDR3 DNA reads TGCGCCAGCAGCTGGGGACAGGGAGTGAACACTGAAGCTTTCTTT. It specifies CASSWGQGVNTEAFF.

This clonotype was seen a handful of times. The chain carries TRBV19 and TRBJ2-3, with D maybe TRBD1 (6 bases). Trimming stripped 4 bases from V and 2 bases from J, with 13 bases between. CDR1 LNHDA and CDR2 SQIVND come from the germline V gene (reference sequence). This CDR3 is 15 amino acids long. The CDR3 reads CASSKGQLLTDTQYF. CDR3 in DNA: TGTGCCAGTAGTAAAGGACAGCTACTCACAGATACGCAGTATTTT. The full variable domain, with the rest looked up from reference TRBV19 and TRBJ2-3, is DGGITQSPKYLFRKEGQNVTLSCEQNLNHDAMYWYRQDPGQGLRLIYYSQIVNDFQKGDIAEGYSVSREKKESFPLTVTSAQKNPTAFYLCASSKGQLLTDTQYFGPGTRLTVL.

This clonotype appeared once. The chain recombines TRBV24-1 with TRBJ2-7; TRBD1 aligns across 8 bases. Germline loops: CDR1 KGHDR, CDR2 SFDVKD. Trimming took 3 bases from V and 5 from J; bases not matched to a gene: 2. The CDR3 loop spans 13 amino acids. The CDR3 here is CATSDKTGDEQYF. CDR3 in DNA: TGTGCCACCAGTGATAAGACAGGGGACGAGCAGTACTTC.

The chain recombines TRBV6-2 or TRBV6-3 with TRBJ2-5; 12 bases are a match to TRBD2. The V gene end was trimmed by 6 bases and the J gene end by 5 bases; junction bases not matched to a gene: 22. Germline V CDR1 and CDR2: MNHEY, SVGEGT. There are 20 residues in the CDR3. The DNA for the CDR3 is TGTGCCAGCAGCCAAACCGCTATGCGACTAGCGGGAGATAGCTTGGAGACCCAGTACTTC. It encodes CASSQTAMRLAGDSLETQYF.

The chain is built from TRBV10-3 and TRBJ2-3, with D perhaps being TRBD1 or TRBD2 (6 bases each). Germline V gene sequence: CDR1 ENHRY, CDR2 SYGVKD. The ends were cut back, 4 bases at V and 3 bases at J, with 14 bases in the middle. The CDR3 sequence is 15 residues long. The CDR3 region is CAISGDGGGTDTQYF. DNA of the CDR3: TGTGCCATCAGTGGAGATGGAGGGGGTACAGATACGCAGTATTTT.

The chain carries TRBV11-2 and TRBJ2-7; either TRBD1 or TRBD2 may supply D (6 bases each). Trimming stripped 0 bases from V and 0 bases from J, with 18 bases between. Germline V CDR1 and CDR2: SGHAT, FQNNGV. The CDR3 extends over 18 amino acids. The CDR3 sequence is CASSLERGVSSRSYEQYF. DNA for the CDR3: TGTGCCAGCAGCTTAGAGAGGGGGGTAAGTTCCCGCTCCTACGAGCAGTACTTC.

The rearrangement joins TRBV5-1 to TRBJ1-1; 7 positions match TRBD1. The CDR3 has 15 amino acids. In germline, CDR1 is SGHRS, CDR2 YFSETQ. With 2 bases clipped from V and 1 base from J, the junction kept 5 bases outside the gene matches. Here the CDR3 DNA reads TGCGCCAGCAGCTTCCAGGGGGAGAGGAACACTGAAGCTTTCTTT. Translated, it gives CASSFQGERNTEAFF.

Many counts were recorded for this clonotype. The chain carries TRBV7-2 and TRBJ2-3, with TRBD2 matching over 7 bases. V shed 4 bases and J 0 bases; nucleotides not matched to a gene: 4. The CDR3 consists of 15 residues. Germline CDR1 SGHTA, CDR2 FQGNSA. CDR3 nucleotides: TGTGCCAGCAGCTCCCTAGCGGCTAGCACAGATACGCAGTATTTT. Encoded protein: CASSSLAASTDTQYF.

The chain uses TRBV4-1 and TRBJ1-1; 10 nucleotides align to TRBD1. CDR1 and CDR2 (germline): MGHRA, YSYEKL. Trimming cost V 5 bases and J 0 bases; bases outside gene matches: 6. This CDR3 region has 16 residues. Here the CDR3 reads CASSDDRGRLNTEAFF. As DNA, the CDR3 is TGCGCCAGCAGCGACGACAGGGGGCGGTTGAACACTGAAGCTTTCTTT.

The V and J genes are TRBV29-1 and TRBJ2-1; 7 bases fit TRBD2. This CDR3 contains 12 residues. Germline V gives CDR1 SQVTM, CDR2 ANQGSEA. J gave up 7 bases and V 3 bases, and 3 bases lay outside the gene matches. CDR3 coding DNA: TGCAGCGTTGAGGGACTACGAAATGAGCAGTTCTTC. Encoded protein: CSVEGLRNEQFF.

This rearrangement joins TRBV2 to TRBJ2-3; 13 nucleotides match TRBD2. V lost 5 bases to trimming and J lost 4 bases; unmatched junction nucleotides: 9. Germline CDR1 is SNHLY and CDR2 is FYNNEI. The CDR3 is 17 amino acids. The CDR3 nucleotides read TGTGCCAGCAGTCAAGATGGGACTAGCGGGGTGGCAGATACGCAGTATTTT. Its translation is CASSQDGTSGVADTQYF.

This clonotype turned up a few times. The chain is built from TRBV20-1 and TRBJ1-1, with 7 bases fitting TRBD1. V trimming: 0 bases; J trimming: 0 bases; junction bases outside the gene matches: 4. This CDR3 spans 15 amino acids. CDR1 is DFQATT and CDR2 is SNEGSKA in the germline V gene (reference sequence). DNA for the CDR3: TGCAGTGCTAGAGACATGACAGGGATGAACACTGAAGCTTTCTTT. Its protein is CSARDMTGMNTEAFF.

V gene TRBV10-3 combines with J gene TRBJ2-5; 7 bases align to TRBD1. After removal of 6 bases from V and 2 bases from J, the junction contained 3 bases not matched to a gene. The CDR3 runs 13 residues. The germline V gene encodes CDR1 ENHRY and CDR2 SYGVKD. The CDR3 DNA is TGTGCCATCAGGCCGGGACAGCAAGAGACCCAGTACTTC. This gives the protein CAIRPGQQETQYF.

There are a few counts of this clonotype. CDR3 residues: CASSLEVAGVFYEQYF. In DNA, the CDR3 is TGTGCCAGCAGCTTAGAGGTAGCGGGAGTCTTCTACGAGCAGTACTTC. The gene calls are TRBV7-8 and TRBJ2-7, with 9 bases identical to TRBD2. Trimming took 1 base from V and 3 from J; bases not matched to a gene: 7. The germline CDR1 and CDR2 sequences are SGHVS and FQNEAQ. This CDR3 spans 16 amino acids. Using reference TRBV7-8 and TRBJ2-7 for the parts outside the CDR3, the full variable domain is GAGVSQSPRYKVAKRGQDVALRCDPISGHVSLFWYQQALGQGPEFLTYFQNEAQLDKSGLPSDRFFAERPEGSVSTLKIQRTQQEDSAVYLCASSLEVAGVFYEQYFGPGTRLTVT.

The V and J genes are TRBV10-3 and TRBJ2-7; D is possibly TRBD1 or TRBD2 (7 bases each). With 7 bases removed from V and 2 bases from J, the gap between germline ends came to 12 bases. CDR1 is ENHRY, CDR2 SYGVKD, per germline. CDR3 size: 13 residues. For the CDR3, the DNA is TGTGCCATCAAACAGGGGACTACCTACGAGCAGTACGTC. This codes for CAIKQGTTYEQYV.

This clonotype was picked up a small number of times. This chain uses TRBV2 with TRBJ1-5; D remains unclear. Trimming took 6 bases from V and 3 from J, leaving 30 bases between them. There are 20 residues in the CDR3. Germline V gene data show CDR1 as SNHLY and CDR2 as FYNNEI. The CDR3 nucleotides read TGTGCCAGCAGAGGACTCGACGAGACGGCGACTTTCGGCACCAATCAGCCCCAGCATTTT. Translated: CASRGLDETATFGTNQPQHF.

This clonotype was counted a few times. This chain uses TRBV6-2 or TRBV6-3 with TRBJ2-3; 8 bases match TRBD1. The germline V gene encodes CDR1 MNHEY and CDR2 SVGEGT. V lost 4 bases and J lost 3; bases outside the gene matches: 9. The CDR3 is 16 amino acids. CDR3 in amino acids: CASSFPGGFSTDTQYF. For the CDR3, the DNA is TGTGCCAGCAGTTTCCCAGGGGGCTTTTCGACAGATACGCAGTATTTT.

This sequence joins TRBV5-1 and TRBJ2-7; possibly TRBD2 for D (6 bases). V was shortened by 2 bases and J by 6 bases, with 15 bases between the two germline ends. The CDR3 has 14 residues. Germline lookup yields CDR1 SGHRS and CDR2 YFSETQ. This CDR3 is CASSLDGGGFEQYF. CDR3 nucleotides: TGCGCCAGCAGCTTAGATGGGGGAGGATTCGAGCAGTACTTC. Complete variable domain (other parts from reference TRBV5-1 and TRBJ2-7): KAGVTQTPRYLIKTRGQQVTLSCSPISGHRSVSWYQQTPGQGLQFLFEYFSETQRNKGNFPGRFSGRQFSNSRSEMNVSTLELGDSALYLCASSLDGGGFEQYFGPGTRLTVT.

This clonotype has more than one count but fewer than ten. This chain uses TRBV29-1 with TRBJ2-7, with a tentative D call TRBD2 (6 bases). The CDR3 sequence is 13 residues long. Trimming took 2 bases from V and 3 from J, leaving 11 bases between them. The germline V gene encodes CDR1 SQVTM and CDR2 ANQGSEA. CDR3 nucleotides: TGCAGCGTTGAAACGGCGGGGAACTACGAGCAGTACTTC. Protein sequence: CSVETAGNYEQYF.

This sequence joins TRBV7-2 and TRBJ1-5; D is unclear. V was pared by 1 base and J by 0 bases, with 10 bases between. The length of the CDR3 is 16 residues. From germline, CDR1 is SGHTA and CDR2 FQGNSA. The CDR3 sequence is CASSLGLAYSNQPQHF. The CDR3 DNA is TGTGCCAGCAGCTTAGGATTAGCGTATAGCAATCAGCCCCAGCATTTT. Full variable domain (rest looked up from reference TRBV7-2 and TRBJ1-5): GAGVSQSPSNKVTEKGKDVELRCDPISGHTALYWYRQSLGQGLEFLIYFQGNSAPDKSGLPSDRFSAERTGGSVSTLTIQRTQQEDSAVYLCASSLGLAYSNQPQHFGDGTRLSIL.

At least ten counts were recorded for this clonotype. The chain uses TRBV3-1 and TRBJ2-5, with 8 bases lining up with TRBD2. The CDR3 totals 20 residues. J lost 3 bases, V lost 1 base, and 19 bases had no gene match. Per the germline V gene, CDR1 is LGHDT and CDR2 is YNNKEL (reference sequence). CDR3 bases: TGTGCCAGCAGCCAAGGCCCAGAAAGACTAGCGTACGGAGGAGAAGAGACCCAGTACTTC. Protein sequence: CASSQGPERLAYGGEETQYF.

The chain employs TRBV7-9 and TRBJ2-1; D possibly matches TRBD1 or TRBD2 (5 bases each). CDR1 SEHNR and CDR2 FQNEAQ come from the germline V gene (reference sequence). This CDR3 is 16 amino acids long. V lost 0 bases and J 0 bases, leaving 9 bases between the germline ends. The CDR3 region is CASSLAGDLSYNEQFF. CDR3 nucleotide sequence: TGTGCCAGCAGCTTAGCGGGGGATCTCTCCTACAATGAGCAGTTCTTC.

Only a few counts were recorded for this clonotype. The chain employs TRBV4-3 and TRBJ2-7, with 9 bases that match TRBD2. V lost 4 bases to trimming and J lost 3 bases; unmatched junction nucleotides: 7. Germline lookup yields CDR1 LGHNA and CDR2 YSLEER. The CDR3 contains 15 residues. CDR3 in amino acids: CASSLGLASLYEQYF. The DNA for the CDR3 is TGCGCCAGCAGCCTGGGACTAGCAAGTCTCTACGAGCAGTACTTC.